This TCR beta chain appears in the sequencing data of a study of OX40 agonist ivuxolimab in advanced cancers. General study findings and limits: CD8+ T cells were the subset that, on average, had more expanded clones than CD4+. CD4+ and CD8+ T cells in blood underwent clonal expansion by week 6 at 0.1 to 3.0 mg/kg.

Patients with autoimmune history or systemic immunosuppression were excluded. Remarks on this clone: Antigen specificity is unknown.

Assay used: immunoSEQ multiplex PCR; TCRdb lists only in-frame clones, some missing. This table has 35,000 to 50,000 clones, around nine tenths appearing once. The sample consisted of CD4+ or CD8+ T cells sorted from blood, taken in a trial of the OX40 agonist ivuxolimab. The sequence was obtained from an adult with an advanced solid tumor such as melanoma, head and neck, liver or kidney cancer.

CDR3 DNA sequence: TGTGCCATCAGGACAGGTGAAGGGAACACTGAAGCTTTCTTT. Its translation: CAIRTGEGNTEAFF. This rearrangement joins TRBV10-3 to TRBJ1-1, with D perhaps TRBD1 (6 bases). This CDR3 has 14 amino acids. Germline values: CDR1 ENHRY, CDR2 SYGVKD. The germline V and J ends were trimmed by 6 bases and 1 base, with 12 bases remaining between them.